The 17 T cell receptor beta chains below all came from one sample that was sequenced in a study of OX40 agonist ivuxolimab in advanced cancers. The library was produced with the immunoSEQ multiplex PCR assay. TCRdb obtained this table from immuneACCESS and retained in-frame rearrangements with V and J assigned. These tables miss some clones; where compared with another copy, unresolved V genes account for less than half of the shortfall, and the remainder is unexplained. The sample data list about 83,000 clones, and 70% to 90% of these were observed just once. The ten largest make up around 0.78% of the sample. The sample in question was CD4+ or CD8+ T cells sorted from blood, obtained in a trial of the OX40 agonist ivuxolimab. The receptors come from an adult with an advanced solid tumor such as melanoma, head and neck, liver or kidney cancer.

The rearrangement uses TRBV7-9 and TRBJ1-1; weak D call: TRBD1 (5 bases). Germline CDR1 SEHNR, CDR2 FQNEAQ (reference sequence). V was pared by 5 bases and J by 11 bases, with 15 bases between. The CDR3 totals 12 residues. The CDR3 nucleotides are TGTGCCAGCAGCCAACAAGGGGCGGGTGCTTTCTTT. It yields the protein CASSQQGAGAFF.

The table lists this clone with a few counts. The chain combines TRBV5-1 with TRBJ2-1, with 8 bases lining up with TRBD2. This CDR3 region has 15 residues. V dropped 4 bases and J dropped 1; count of bases not matched to a gene: 4. Germline CDR1 is SGHRS and CDR2 is YFSETQ. As DNA, the CDR3 is TGCGCCAGCAGCCCAATAGCGGGATCCTACAATGAGCAGTTCTTC. Translating gives CASSPIAGSYNEQFF.

This clone appeared once. This chain connects TRBV2 to TRBJ2-4, with D tentatively TRBD1 (5 bases). V gave up 3 bases and J gave up 3 bases, with 6 bases separating them. The length of the CDR3 is 13 residues. Germline CDR1 SNHLY, CDR2 FYNNEI. CDR3 in amino acids: CASSDRGKNIQYF. CDR3 coding DNA: TGTGCCAGCAGTGATAGGGGCAAAAACATTCAGTACTTC.

The rearrangement joins TRBV4-1 to TRBJ2-1, with 11 bases identical to TRBD2. The CDR3 has 16 residues. The V segment lost 4 bases and the J segment 9 bases; nucleotides outside the gene matches: 11. Germline CDR1 MGHRA, CDR2 YSYEKL. The CDR3 sequence is CASSPNPSGGRSEQFF. The CDR3, as DNA: TGCGCCAGCAGCCCTAATCCTAGCGGGGGGCGGAGTGAGCAGTTCTTC.

This chain uses TRBV7-2 with TRBJ1-1; D gene ambiguous. The CDR3 spans 12 residues. Germline CDR1 SGHTA, CDR2 FQGNSA. The V end was cut by 1 base, the J end by 8 bases, with 8 bases between. CDR3 in amino acids: CASSLVHSEAFF. CDR3 in DNA: TGTGCCAGCAGCTTAGTACATTCGGAAGCTTTCTTT.

This chain joins TRBV6-5 and TRBJ1-1; tentatively, D is TRBD1 (5 bases). Germline lookup yields CDR1 MNHEY and CDR2 SVGAGI. The V end lost 2 bases, the J end lost 6 bases, and 10 bases lay between the germline ends. The length of the CDR3 is 13 residues. This CDR3 reads CASSYGLGAEAFF. CDR3 sequence (DNA): TGTGCCAGCAGTTACGGATTAGGGGCTGAAGCTTTCTTT.

The V call is TRBV10-3, the J call TRBJ1-1, with D maybe TRBD1 (5 bases). CDR1 and CDR2 (germline): ENHRY, SYGVKD. There are 14 residues in the CDR3. V was shortened by 0 bases and J by 6 bases, with 11 bases between the two germline ends. The CDR3: CAISESGRVPEAFF. The CDR3 DNA sequence: TGTGCCATCAGTGAGTCTGGCAGGGTCCCTGAAGCTTTCTTT.

This clone was counted once. The V call is TRBV5-1, the J call TRBJ2-1, with 8 bases lining up with TRBD2. In germline, CDR1 is SGHRS, CDR2 YFSETQ. The CDR3 has 15 residues. V was pared by 1 base and J by 2 bases, with 2 bases of the junction left unmatched. The CDR3 loop is CASSLKRGTYNEQFF. In DNA, the CDR3 is TGCGCCAGCAGCTTGAAGCGGGGGACCTACAATGAGCAGTTCTTC.

This clone has just one count. V and J are TRBV6-1 and TRBJ2-4, with D hard to call. This CDR3 region has 16 residues. Germline CDR1 MNHNS, CDR2 SASEGT. Trimming left V 0 bases short and J 3 bases short, with 12 bases between. This chain's CDR3 is CASSEAFAGRKNIQYF. Written as DNA, the CDR3 is TGTGCCAGCAGTGAAGCGTTCGCAGGACGCAAAAACATTCAGTACTTC.

This sequence joins TRBV30 and TRBJ1-5; D is ambiguous. This CDR3 spans 13 amino acids. V was cut by 0 bases and J by 0 bases, with 3 bases left in between. Germline CDR1 reads GTSNPN; CDR2 reads SVGIG (reference sequence). The CDR3 nucleotides are TGTGCCTGGAGTGTAGATAGCAATCAGCCCCAGCATTTT. It codes for CAWSVDSNQPQHF.

This chain links TRBV9 with TRBJ2-1; D remains ambiguous. Trimming cost V 0 bases and J 3 bases, with 7 bases left between them. The CDR3 length is 14 residues. The germline gives CDR1 SGDLS, CDR2 YYNGEE. CDR3 sequence: CASSVGGDYNEQFF. CDR3 in DNA: TGTGCCAGCAGCGTAGGCGGCGACTACAATGAGCAGTTCTTC.

This chain uses TRBV5-1 with TRBJ1-4; no firm D call. Trimming shortened V by 0 bases and J by 11 bases, and 14 bases separated the two germline ends. The CDR3 runs to 14 residues. CDR1 and CDR2 from the germline V gene are SGHRS and YFSETQ. Here the CDR3 DNA reads TGCGCCAGCAGCTTGGATGGTTCCCCGGGGAAACTGTTTTTT. It codes for CASSLDGSPGKLFF.

The chain carries TRBV25-1 and TRBJ1-3; unclear D gene. Germline CDR1 reads MGHDK; CDR2 reads SYGVNS. CDR3 length equals 17 residues. Trimming pared 3 bases from V and 2 bases from J, leaving 17 bases between. The CDR3 loop reads CASSELKAGLTGNTIYF. CDR3 bases: TGTGCCAGCAGTGAGCTCAAGGCAGGTTTAACTGGAAACACCATATATTTT.

The rearrangement uses TRBV27 and TRBJ2-7; no definite D call. Germline loops: CDR1 MNHEY, CDR2 SMNVEV (reference sequence). There are 14 residues in the CDR3. The ends were cut back, 6 bases at V and 1 base at J, with 13 bases in the middle. CDR3 coding DNA: TGTGCCAGCAGGTGGCGGCTCATATCCTACGAGCAGTACTTC. This codes for CASRWRLISYEQYF.

A remark on this clone: Because the CDR3 is missing its conserved closing phenylalanine or tryptophan, this is likely a read error. This chain joins TRBV30 and TRBJ1-5; TRBD1 matches 8 bases. Germline V gene lookup returns CDR1 GTSNPN and CDR2 SVGIG (reference sequence). V dropped 2 bases and J dropped 0; count of bases not matched to a gene: 3. CDR3 length: 15 amino acids. The CDR3 is CAWSQDRGSNQPQHL. The DNA for the CDR3 is TGTGCCTGGAGTCAAGACAGGGGTAGCAATCAGCCCCAGCATCTT.

The rearrangement links TRBV30 to TRBJ2-1; no firm D call. This CDR3 has 12 residues. CDR1 is GTSNPN, CDR2 SVGIG, per germline (reference sequence). V shed 2 bases and J shed 1 base, with 3 bases lying between them. The CDR3 sequence: CAWSPSYNEQFF. CDR3 DNA: TGTGCCTGGAGTCCTTCCTACAATGAGCAGTTCTTC.

The chain is built from TRBV13 and TRBJ1-1; D ambiguous. V gave up 1 base and J gave up 1 base, with 16 bases separating them. Germline V gene lookup returns CDR1 PRHDT and CDR2 FYEKMQ (reference sequence). This CDR3 comprises 17 residues. CDR3 bases: TGTGCCAGCAGCTTAGCGCCGGGTACCGTTAGGAACACTGAAGCTTTCTTT. Translation: CASSLAPGTVRNTEAFF.